The present TCR beta chain was sequenced within a study of T cells in Graves' hyperthyroidism and ophthalmopathy. Study-wide context: Staff took peripheral blood when the initial diagnosis was made, before any treatment began.

Germline CDR1 reads MNHNS; CDR2 reads SASEGT. The CDR3 spans 15 residues. Trimming took off 5 bases at V and 6 bases at J, with 20 bases between the two ends. Overall study findings and caveats: Most clonotypes that expanded in the thyroid above 0.001 also showed up in blood.

At least ten counts were recorded for this clonotype. What it binds is not known. Amplification of TCR beta CDR3 regions used RNA as the template. An initial round of RT-PCR targeting the TCR CDR3 relied on the HTBI primer set. TCRdb re-derived calls from the multiplex PCR reads in MiXCR, one entry per CDR3 protein. The sample records around 300,000 distinct CDR3 sequences, about 14% being singletons. Graves' hyperthyroidism without ophthalmopathy progression within 18 months was termed stable. Exclusion of a patient resulted from uncontrolled infection, other autoimmune disease, pregnancy or lactation.

This clonotype was obtained from a woman aged 25 to 45 with Graves' hyperthyroidism. Sequenced input: blood. The rearrangement links TRBV6-1 to TRBJ2-7, with D possibly TRBD1 on 6 matching bases. CDR3 loop: CASSNDMAGVREQYF. CDR3 coding DNA: TGTGCCAGCAGTAACGACATGGCAGGGGTGCGCGAGCAGTACTTC.